This TCR beta chain was documented in a study of T cell repertoires in cytomegalovirus infection. Study-wide background: Evidence of both CMV infection and a matching HLA type came from public TCR beta signatures.

This clonotype was seen a few times. As yet, its antigen is unknown. Study-level findings and limits: Clonotypes of TCR beta that were HLA-C-restricted and CMV-specific dominated the ex vivo response.

TCRdb processed the reads anew with MiXCR; each CDR3 protein has one entry. The top ten clones hold around an eighth of a sample with 700,000 to 950,000 distinct CDR3 sequences, around a third of them seen once. The CDR3 extends over 15 amino acids. V lost 2 bases to trimming and J lost 4 bases, with 12 bases between them. Germline lookup yields CDR1 SNHLY and CDR2 FYNNEI. The specimen comprised cultured CD8+ T cells from PBMCs, sampled from culture after CMV antigen stimulation. This clonotype originated in a human donor in good health (CMV status not recorded). Some clones in this sample may be carry-over from other donors' samples. The J gene is TRBJ2-1, the V gene TRBV2; D is ambiguous. The CDR3 sequence is CASSELQSPYNEQFF. CDR3 DNA sequence: TGTGCCAGCAGTGAATTGCAGTCACCATACAATGAGCAGTTCTTC.